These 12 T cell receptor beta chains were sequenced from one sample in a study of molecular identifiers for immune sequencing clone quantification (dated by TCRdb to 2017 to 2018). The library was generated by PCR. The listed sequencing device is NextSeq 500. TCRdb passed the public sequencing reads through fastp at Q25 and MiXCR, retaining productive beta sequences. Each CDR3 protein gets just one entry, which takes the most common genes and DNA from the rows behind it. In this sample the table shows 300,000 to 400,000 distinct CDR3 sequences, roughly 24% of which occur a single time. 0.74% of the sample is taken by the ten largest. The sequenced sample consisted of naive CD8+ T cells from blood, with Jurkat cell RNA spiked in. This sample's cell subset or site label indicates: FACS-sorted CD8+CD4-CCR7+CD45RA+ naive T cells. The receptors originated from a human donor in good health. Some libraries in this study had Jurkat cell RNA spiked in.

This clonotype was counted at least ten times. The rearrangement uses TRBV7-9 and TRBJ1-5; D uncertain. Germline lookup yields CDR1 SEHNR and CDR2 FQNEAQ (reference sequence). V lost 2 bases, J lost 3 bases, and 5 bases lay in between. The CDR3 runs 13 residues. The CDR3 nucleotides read TGTGCCAGCAGCTTAAACGCCAATCAGCCCCAGCATTTT. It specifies CASSLNANQPQHF.

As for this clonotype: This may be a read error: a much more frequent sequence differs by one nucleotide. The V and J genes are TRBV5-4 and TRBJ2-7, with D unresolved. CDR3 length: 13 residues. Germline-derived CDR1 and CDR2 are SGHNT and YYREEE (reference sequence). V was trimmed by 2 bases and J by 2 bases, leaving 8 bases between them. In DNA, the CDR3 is TGTGCCAGCAGCTTCGTAGAGGCCTACGAGCAGTACTTC. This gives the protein CASSFVEAYEQYF.

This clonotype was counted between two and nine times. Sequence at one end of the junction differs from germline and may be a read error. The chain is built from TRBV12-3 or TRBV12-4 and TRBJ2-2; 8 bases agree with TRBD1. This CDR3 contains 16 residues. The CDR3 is CASSWGQVGNAGELFF. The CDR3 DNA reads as TGCGCCAGCAGTTGGGGACAGGTGGGGAACGCCGGGGAGCTGTTTTTT.

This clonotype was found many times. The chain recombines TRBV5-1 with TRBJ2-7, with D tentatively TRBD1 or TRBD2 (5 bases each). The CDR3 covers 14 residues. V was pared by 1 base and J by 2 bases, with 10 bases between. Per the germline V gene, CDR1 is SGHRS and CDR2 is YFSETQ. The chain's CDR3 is CASSLRGSPYEQYF. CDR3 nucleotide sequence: TGCGCCAGCAGCTTGCGGGGCAGCCCCTACGAGCAGTACTTC.

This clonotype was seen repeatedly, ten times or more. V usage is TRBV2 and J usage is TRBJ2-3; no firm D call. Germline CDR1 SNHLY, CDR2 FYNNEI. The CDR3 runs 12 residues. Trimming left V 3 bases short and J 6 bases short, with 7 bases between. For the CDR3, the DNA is TGTGCCAGCAGTGACCGATTCGATACGCAGTATTTT. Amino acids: CASSDRFDTQYF. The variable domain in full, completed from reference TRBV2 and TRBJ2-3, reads EPEVTQTPSHQVTQMGQEVILRCVPISNHLYFYWYRQILGQKVEFLVSFYNNEISEKSEIFDDQFSVERPDGSNFTLKIRSTKLEDSAMYFCASSDRFDTQYFGPGTRLTVL.

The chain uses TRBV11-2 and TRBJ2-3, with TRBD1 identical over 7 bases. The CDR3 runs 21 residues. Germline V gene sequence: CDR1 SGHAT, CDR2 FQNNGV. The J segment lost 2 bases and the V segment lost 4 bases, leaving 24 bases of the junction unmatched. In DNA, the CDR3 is TGTGCCAGCAGCTCCCTTCCGGGTGGGACAGAGAAACGACCCCCCACAGATACGCAGTATTTT. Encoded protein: CASSSLPGGTEKRPPTDTQYF.

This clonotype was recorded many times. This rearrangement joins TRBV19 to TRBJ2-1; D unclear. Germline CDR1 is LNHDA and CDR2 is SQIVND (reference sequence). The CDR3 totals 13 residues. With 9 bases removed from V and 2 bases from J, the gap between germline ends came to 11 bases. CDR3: CASQAQPYNEQFF. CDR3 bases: TGTGCCAGCCAAGCCCAGCCCTACAATGAGCAGTTCTTC.

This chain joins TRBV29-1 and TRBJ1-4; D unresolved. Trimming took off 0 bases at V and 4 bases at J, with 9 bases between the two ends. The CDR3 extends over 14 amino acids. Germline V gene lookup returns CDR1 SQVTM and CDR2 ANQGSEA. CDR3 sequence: CSVEDPDSNEKLFF. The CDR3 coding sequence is TGCAGCGTTGAAGATCCGGATAGTAATGAAAAACTGTTTTTT.

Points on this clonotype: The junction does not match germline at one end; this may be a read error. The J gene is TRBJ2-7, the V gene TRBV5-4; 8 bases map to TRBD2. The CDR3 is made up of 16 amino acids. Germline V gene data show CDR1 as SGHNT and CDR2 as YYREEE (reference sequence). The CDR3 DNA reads TGTGCCAGCGGCTTGGGGGACCACGGGACTAGGGCCGAGCAGTACTTC. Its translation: CASGLGDHGTRAEQYF.

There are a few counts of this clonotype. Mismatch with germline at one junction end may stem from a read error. The CDR3 region has the DNA TGTGCCAGCAGTGCGATACAGGGTCTGGGTAATGAAAAACGGTTTTTT. This sequence encodes CASSAIQGLGNEKRFF. The chain joins TRBV6-1 to TRBJ1-4; possibly TRBD1 for D (6 bases). In germline, CDR1 is MNHNS, CDR2 SASEGT. CDR3 length equals 16 residues.

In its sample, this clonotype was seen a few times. This chain's CDR3 is CASSPQEETQYF. The CDR3 DNA sequence: TGTGCCAGCAGCCCCCAAGAAGAGACCCAGTACTTC. This chain links TRBV13 with TRBJ2-5, with D unresolved. Germline-derived CDR1 and CDR2 are PRHDT and FYEKMQ (reference sequence). The CDR3 length is 12 residues. V lost 5 bases, J lost 3 bases, and 7 bases lay in between.

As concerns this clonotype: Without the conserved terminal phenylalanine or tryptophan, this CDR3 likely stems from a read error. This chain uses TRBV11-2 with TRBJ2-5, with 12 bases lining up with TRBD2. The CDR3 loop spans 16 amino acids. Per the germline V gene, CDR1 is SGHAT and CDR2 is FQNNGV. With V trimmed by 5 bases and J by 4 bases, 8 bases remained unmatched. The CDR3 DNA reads TGTGCCAGCAGCCCCGGGACTAGCGGGCCGTTAGAGACCCAGTACGTC. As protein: CASSPGTSGPLETQYV.